This TCR beta chain comes out of a study of cytomegalovirus exposure and HLA in healthy donors. As for the study in general: An earlier analysis identified 100 million to 130 million unique TCR beta sequences in about 200 million T cells.

General observations from the study: Common viral pathogens seemed to be connected with several of the most significant clusters, according to a later analysis. About 87% or about 30% of the time was how often most TCR beta V segments were productive, according to an earlier analysis.

Points on this clone: Its antigen is currently unknown.

Primers included in the PCR were 60 Vbeta and 13 Jbeta primers. The repertoire was sequenced with immunoSEQ multiplex PCR; TCRdb's copy has only in-frame clones and lacks some. Of about 300,000 clones in the sample, more than 80% were seen once. Material: PBMCs. The TCR comes from a middle-aged man in good health and CMV-seropositive.

CDR3 sequence (DNA): TGTGCCAGCAGCTTGTTTCTAGCGGACTCCTACGAGCAGTACTTC. Translation: CASSLFLADSYEQYF. The V and J genes are TRBV5-6 and TRBJ2-5; TRBD2 matches at 7 bases. Gene TRBJ2-7 matches the end of the DNA better, so the J call may be wrong. Germline V gives CDR1 SGHDT, CDR2 YYEEEE. The CDR3 covers 15 residues.